Shown below are 4 T cell receptor beta chains from a single sample sequenced in a study of cytomegalovirus exposure and HLA in healthy donors. The PCR had 60 Vbeta and 13 Jbeta primers. The assay was immunoSEQ multiplex PCR, and TCRdb's table has in-frame clones only and misses some. The sample carries over 150,000 clones, about 71% recorded once. The material sequenced was PBMCs. The source of these receptors is a man over 45 in good health and CMV-seronegative.

The chain links TRBV7-9 to TRBJ2-2; TRBD1 matches 10 bases. CDR1 and CDR2 from the germline V gene are SEHNR and FQNEAQ (reference sequence). The CDR3 consists of 16 residues. V lost 6 bases to trimming and J lost 1 base; unmatched junction nucleotides: 5. The CDR3, as DNA: TGTGCCAGCAGTTCCGACAGGGGGCTGAACACCGGGGAGCTGTTTTTT. It specifies CASSSDRGLNTGELFF.

V usage is TRBV7-8 and J usage is TRBJ2-7, with unresolved D. The V end lost 1 base, the J end lost 2 bases, and 6 bases lay between the germline ends. Germline V lookup: CDR1 SGHVS, CDR2 FQNEAQ. The CDR3 totals 13 residues. The CDR3 region is CASSLDRPYEQYF. The DNA of the CDR3 is TGTGCCAGCAGCTTAGACAGACCCTACGAGCAGTACTTC.

The J gene is TRBJ2-1, the V gene TRBV2; D gene uncertain. Germline loops: CDR1 SNHLY, CDR2 FYNNEI. With 3 bases removed from V and 7 bases from J, the gap between germline ends came to 13 bases. The CDR3 contains 14 residues. CDR3 residues: CASSDGIALNEQFF. DNA of the CDR3: TGTGCCAGCAGTGATGGTATAGCCCTAAATGAGCAGTTCTTC.

The chain joins TRBV5-4 to TRBJ2-7; D unresolved. Germline V gene lookup returns CDR1 SGHNT and CDR2 YYREEE (reference sequence). Deletions cut 3 bases from V and 0 bases from J, with 7 bases between. This CDR3 has 13 amino acids. This CDR3 is CASSSWASYEQYF. The CDR3 DNA reads as TGTGCCAGCAGCTCCTGGGCCTCCTACGAGCAGTACTTC.